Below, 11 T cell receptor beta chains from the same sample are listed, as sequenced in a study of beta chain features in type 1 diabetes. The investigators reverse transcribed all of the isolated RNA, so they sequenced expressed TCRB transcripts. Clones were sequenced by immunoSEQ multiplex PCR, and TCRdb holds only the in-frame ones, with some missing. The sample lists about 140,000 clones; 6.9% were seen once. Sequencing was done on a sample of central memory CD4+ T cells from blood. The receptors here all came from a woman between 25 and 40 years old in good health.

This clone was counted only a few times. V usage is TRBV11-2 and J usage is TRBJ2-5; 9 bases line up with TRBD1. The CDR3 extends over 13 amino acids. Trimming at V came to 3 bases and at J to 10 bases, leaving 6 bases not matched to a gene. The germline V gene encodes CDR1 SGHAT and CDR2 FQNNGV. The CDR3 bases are TGTGCCAGCAGCTTTGACAGGGGGAGGGACCAGTACTTC. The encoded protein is CASSFDRGRDQYF.

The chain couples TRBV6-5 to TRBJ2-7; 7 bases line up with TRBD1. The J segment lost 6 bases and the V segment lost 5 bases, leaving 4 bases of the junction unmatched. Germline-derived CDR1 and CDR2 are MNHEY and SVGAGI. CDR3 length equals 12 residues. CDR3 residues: CASSRQGGEQYF. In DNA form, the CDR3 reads TGTGCCAGCAGTCGACAGGGTGGCGAGCAGTACTTC.

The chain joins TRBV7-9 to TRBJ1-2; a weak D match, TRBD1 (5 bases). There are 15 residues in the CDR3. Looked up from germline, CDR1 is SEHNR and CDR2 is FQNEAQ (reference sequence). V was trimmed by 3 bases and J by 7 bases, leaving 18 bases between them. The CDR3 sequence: CASSFTDSVGVGYTF. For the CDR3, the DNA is TGTGCCAGCAGCTTTACAGACAGTGTAGGGGTTGGCTACACCTTC.

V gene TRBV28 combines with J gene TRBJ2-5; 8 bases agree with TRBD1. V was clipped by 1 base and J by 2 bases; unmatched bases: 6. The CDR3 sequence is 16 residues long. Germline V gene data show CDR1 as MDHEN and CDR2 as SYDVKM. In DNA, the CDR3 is TGTGCCAGCAGTTTATATGGGACAGGTCTACAAGAGACCCAGTACTTC. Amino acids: CASSLYGTGLQETQYF.

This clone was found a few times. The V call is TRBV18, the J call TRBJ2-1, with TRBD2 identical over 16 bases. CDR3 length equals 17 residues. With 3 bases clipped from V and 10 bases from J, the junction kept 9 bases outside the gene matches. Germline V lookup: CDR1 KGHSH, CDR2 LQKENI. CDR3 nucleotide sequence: TGTGCCAGCTCACCGGGACTAGCGGGAGGGCCTTCGGGGGAGCAGTTCTTC. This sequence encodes CASSPGLAGGPSGEQFF.

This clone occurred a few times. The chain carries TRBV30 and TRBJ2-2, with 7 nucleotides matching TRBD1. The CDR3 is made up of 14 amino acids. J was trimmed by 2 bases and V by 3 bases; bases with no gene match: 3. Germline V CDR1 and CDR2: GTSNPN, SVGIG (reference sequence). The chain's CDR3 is CAWRWTGNTGELFF. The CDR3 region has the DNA TGTGCCTGGAGATGGACAGGCAACACCGGGGAGCTGTTTTTT.

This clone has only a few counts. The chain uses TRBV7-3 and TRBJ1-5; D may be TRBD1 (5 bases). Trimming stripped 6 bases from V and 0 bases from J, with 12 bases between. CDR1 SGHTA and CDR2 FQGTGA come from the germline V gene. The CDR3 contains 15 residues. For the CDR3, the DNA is TGTGCCAGCAGTTTAGACAGCTATAGCAATCAGCCCCAGCATTTT. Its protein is CASSLDSYSNQPQHF.

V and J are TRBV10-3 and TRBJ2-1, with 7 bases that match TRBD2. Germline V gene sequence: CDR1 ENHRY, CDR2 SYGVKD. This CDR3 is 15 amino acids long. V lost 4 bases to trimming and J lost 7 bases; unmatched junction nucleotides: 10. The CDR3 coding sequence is TGTGCCATCAGTGGACGGAGGGAGGGCGTGAATGAGCAGTTCTTC. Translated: CAISGRREGVNEQFF.

The CDR3 here is CASSLDYTEAFF. The DNA for the CDR3 is TGTGCCAGCAGCTTAGACTATACTGAAGCTTTCTTT. This chain connects TRBV11-2 to TRBJ1-1; no reliable D call. Trimming took off 0 bases at V and 5 bases at J, with 4 bases between the two ends. CDR3 length: 12 amino acids. Germline lookup yields CDR1 SGHAT and CDR2 FQNNGV. Drawing the rest from reference TRBV11-2 and TRBJ1-1, the complete variable domain is EAGVAQSPRYKIIEKRQSVAFWCNPISGHATLYWYQQILGQGPKLLIQFQNNGVVDDSQLPKDRFSAERLKGVDSTLKIQPAKLEDSAVYLCASSLDYTEAFFGQGTRLTVV.

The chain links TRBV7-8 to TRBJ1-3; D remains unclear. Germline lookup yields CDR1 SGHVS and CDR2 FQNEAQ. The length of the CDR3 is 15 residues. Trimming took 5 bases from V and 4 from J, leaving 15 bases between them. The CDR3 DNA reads TGTGCCAGCAGCCGTACGTTCGGCGGCGGAAACACCATATATTTT. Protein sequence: CASSRTFGGGNTIYF. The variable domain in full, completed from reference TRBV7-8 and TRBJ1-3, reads GAGVSQSPRYKVAKRGQDVALRCDPISGHVSLFWYQQALGQGPEFLTYFQNEAQLDKSGLPSDRFFAERPEGSVSTLKIQRTQQEDSAVYLCASSRTFGGGNTIYFGEGSWLTVV.

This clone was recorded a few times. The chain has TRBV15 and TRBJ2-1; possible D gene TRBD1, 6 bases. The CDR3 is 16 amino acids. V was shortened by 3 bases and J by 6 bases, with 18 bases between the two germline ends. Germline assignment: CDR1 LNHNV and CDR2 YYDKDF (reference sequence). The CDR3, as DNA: TGTGCCACCAGCAGTTTATCACAGGGTTTGGGCAATGAGCAGTTCTTC. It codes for CATSSLSQGLGNEQFF.